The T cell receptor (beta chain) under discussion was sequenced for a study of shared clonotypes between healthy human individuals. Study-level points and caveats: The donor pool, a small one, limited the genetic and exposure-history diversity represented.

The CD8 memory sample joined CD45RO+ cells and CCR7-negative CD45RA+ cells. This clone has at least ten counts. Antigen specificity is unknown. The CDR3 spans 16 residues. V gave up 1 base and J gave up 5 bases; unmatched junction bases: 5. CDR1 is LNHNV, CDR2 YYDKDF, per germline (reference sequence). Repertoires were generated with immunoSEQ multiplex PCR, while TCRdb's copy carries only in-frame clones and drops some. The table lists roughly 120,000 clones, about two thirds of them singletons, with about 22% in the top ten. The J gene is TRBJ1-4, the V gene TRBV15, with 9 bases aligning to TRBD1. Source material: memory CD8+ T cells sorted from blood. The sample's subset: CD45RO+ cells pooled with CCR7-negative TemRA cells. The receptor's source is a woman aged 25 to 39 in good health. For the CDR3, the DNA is TGTGCCACCAGCAGAGGAGAGGGACAGGGCAATGAAAAACTGTTTTTT. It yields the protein CATSRGEGQGNEKLFF. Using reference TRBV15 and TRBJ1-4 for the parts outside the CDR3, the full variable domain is DAMVIQNPRYQVTQFGKPVTLSCSQTLNHNVMYWYQQKSSQAPKLLFHYYDKDFNNEADTPDNFQSRRPNTSFCFLDIRSPGLGDTAMYLCATSRGEGQGNEKLFFGSGTQLSVL.